This record looks at one T cell receptor (beta chain) sequence and its context. Its matching antigen is unknown. This may stem from a read error, because a much larger clone lies one nucleotide away. This sample is part of a study of T cells in Graves' hyperthyroidism and ophthalmopathy. Using around 10 ml of fresh peripheral blood, PBMCs were prepared. The CDR3 regions of TCR beta were amplified from RNA transcripts. The HTBI primer set drove a first-round RT-PCR of the TCR CDR3. Each CDR3 protein gets one entry after TCRdb re-called the multiplex PCR reads with MiXCR. The sample lists hundreds of thousands of distinct CDR3 sequences; about two fifths were seen once. Study-wide results and limits: The model made its ophthalmopathy prediction, and onset followed a median approximately 6 months later. Blood samples included most of the expanded thyroid clonotypes exceeding 0.001.

Per the germline V gene, CDR1 is SQVTM and CDR2 is ANQGSEA. This CDR3 region has 14 residues. This clonotype originated in a man in his late teens or twenties with Graves' hyperthyroidism. This chain joins TRBV29-1 and TRBJ1-1, with D unresolved. Sequenced material: blood. The CDR3 protein is CSALQRNFGTEAFF. The CDR3 coding sequence is TGCAGTGCGCTACAGAGAAATTTTGGCACTGAAGCTTTCTTT.